What follows describes a single TCR beta chain. The antigen remains undetermined. Per germline, CDR1 WSHSY and CDR2 SAAADI. The CDR3 totals 14 residues. V was pared by 10 bases and J by 0 bases, with 9 bases of the junction left unmatched. The data originate from a study of shared clonotypes between healthy human individuals. The authors distributed each subset's genomic DNA evenly over several immunoSEQ plates. Generated by immunoSEQ multiplex PCR, the TCRdb table keeps only in-frame clones and is missing some. The sample includes fewer than 400,000 clones, approximately 79% of them seen just once. Points from the study as a whole: A handful of donors held about 5% of naive CD4 clonotypes in common. Limitation of the genetic and exposure-history diversity represented came from the few donors. Naive subsets, compared against memory subsets, generally had larger estimated richness values.

The receptor was derived from a man aged 25 to 40 in good health. Input material: memory CD4+ T cells sorted from blood. The sample's subset: CD45RA-negative fraction. The chain couples TRBV10-2 to TRBJ2-7; the match to TRBD2 covers 7 bases. CDR3 amino acids: CATISGVSSYEQYF. DNA of the CDR3: TGCGCCACCATAAGCGGGGTAAGCTCCTACGAGCAGTACTTC.